A single sample is the source of the 2 T cell receptor beta chains below, sequenced in a study of T cells in narcolepsy. Sequenced by immunoSEQ multiplex PCR; TCRdb stores in-frame clones only, minus some. The data contain 25,000 to 30,000 clones, around three quarters of them singletons. Sequencing was performed on CD45RA- memory CD4+ T cells from PBMCs. The receptors derive from a human donor with narcolepsy.

The chain uses TRBV11-2 and TRBJ2-1, with D perhaps matching TRBD2 (6 bases). The CDR3 is made up of 15 amino acids. Germline lookup yields CDR1 SGHAT and CDR2 FQNNGV. Trimming took 0 bases from V and 7 from J, leaving 13 bases between them. The CDR3 DNA sequence: TGTGCCAGCAGCTTAGATCGGGCGGGAAGGAATGAGCAGTTCTTC. Translated: CASSLDRAGRNEQFF.

This clone was observed a few times. V gene TRBV27 combines with J gene TRBJ2-2; a weak D match, TRBD1 (5 bases). With 6 bases removed from V and 6 bases from J, the gap between germline ends came to 11 bases. The germline CDR1 and CDR2 sequences are MNHEY and SMNVEV (reference sequence). The CDR3 has 13 residues. As DNA, the CDR3 is TGTGCCAGCAGAATGCAGGGTTCCGGGGAGCTGTTTTTT. Translated: CASRMQGSGELFF.